This T cell receptor (beta chain) is from a study of CD8 T cells in Susac syndrome. Study-wide results and caveats: Only a relatively small number of individuals were included in the TCR sequencing and HLA analysis.

Sequencing of TCR beta was undertaken in CD8+ and CD4+ T cells derived from blood. Negative isolation was used for CD8+ and CD4+ T cells, and FACS enrichment was applied to TEMRA cells. Random hexamers served to reverse transcribe roughly 0.45 to 1 ug RNA. TCRdb used MiXCR to reprocess the immunoSEQ multiplex PCR reads, holding one entry per CDR3 protein. The table shows 65,000 to 85,000 distinct CDR3 sequences, with roughly 92% occurring only once. This clonotype showed up just once. Its antigen is undetermined. V lost 3 bases and J 2 bases, leaving 18 bases between the germline ends. This CDR3 contains 16 residues. From germline, CDR1 is SGHNT and CDR2 YYREEE (reference sequence).

The chain uses TRBV5-4 and TRBJ2-7; possible D gene TRBD1, 6 bases. The source material was CD8+ T cells from PBMCs. This sequence was found in a human donor with Susac syndrome. For the CDR3, the DNA is TGTGCCAGCAGCTCTATAGGACAGTCCCTACCCTACGAGCAGTACTTC. This translates into CASSSIGQSLPYEQYF.